This T cell receptor (beta chain) came from a study of sequential checkpoint blockade in melanoma. On the study more broadly: Maintenance nivolumab came after either treatment sequence.

Per the germline V gene, CDR1 is SGHRS and CDR2 is YFSETQ. The CDR3 is 15 residues long. The V and J ends lost 4 bases and 3 bases, in that order; junction bases with no gene match: 5. Sequenced by immunoSEQ multiplex PCR; TCRdb stores in-frame clones only, minus some. The sample holds under 15,000 clones, 82% seen once. The treatment denotes: randomized to nivolumab then ipilimumab (arm A) or the reverse (arm B). PBMC sorting kept live CD3+CD8+ cells without CD19 or CD56. The V gene is TRBV5-1, the J gene TRBJ2-1; 9 bases are a match to TRBD1. Specimen: CD8+ T cells sorted from blood (inferred from file names), collected from a patient given nivolumab and ipilimumab in sequence. The origin of this receptor is a human donor with melanoma. DNA of the CDR3: TGCGCCAGCAGCCACGGACAGGGGATCTACAATGAGCAGTTCTTC. This encodes CASSHGQGIYNEQFF.